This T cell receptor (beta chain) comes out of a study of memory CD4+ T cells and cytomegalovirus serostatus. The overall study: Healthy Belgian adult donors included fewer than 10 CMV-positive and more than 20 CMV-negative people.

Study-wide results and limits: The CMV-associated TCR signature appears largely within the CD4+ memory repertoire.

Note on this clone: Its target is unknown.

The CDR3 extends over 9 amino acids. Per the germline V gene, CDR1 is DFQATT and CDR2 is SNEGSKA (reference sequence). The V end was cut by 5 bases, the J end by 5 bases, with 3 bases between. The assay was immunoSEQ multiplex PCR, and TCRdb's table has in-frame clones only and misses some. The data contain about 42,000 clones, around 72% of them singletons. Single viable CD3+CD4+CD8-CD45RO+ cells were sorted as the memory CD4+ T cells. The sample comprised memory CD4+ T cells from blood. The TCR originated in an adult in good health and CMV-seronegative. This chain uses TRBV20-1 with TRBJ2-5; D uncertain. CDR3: CSAPETQYF. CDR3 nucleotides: TGCAGTGCTCCCGAGACCCAGTACTTC.